The clone carrying this T cell receptor beta chain has a handful of counts. The antigen remains undetermined. The sample comes from a study of a mutant IDH1 vaccine in newly diagnosed glioma. Study context: Treated patients had a mean age of approximately 40 years and an approximately 62% male, about 38% female split.

Sample time point: week 35, safety follow-up. The vaccine gave 300 ug of a 20-mer mutant IDH1 peptide subcutaneously per dose. Each patient was administered eight vaccinations, scheduled in weeks 1, 3, 5, 7, 11, 15, 19 and 23. Each of the donors came in with new WHO grade 3 or 4 astrocytomas that were IDH1-mutant and ATRX-lost. Repertoires were generated with immunoSEQ multiplex PCR, while TCRdb's copy carries only in-frame clones and drops some. This sample carries about 41,000 clones, roughly nine tenths of them seen once, and the ten largest clones take roughly 1.5%. This CDR3 has 15 residues. Looked up from germline, CDR1 is SNHLY and CDR2 is FYNNEI. V lost 7 bases and J lost 5; bases outside the gene matches: 7.

The sequence derives from a man aged 35-49 years with glioma. J is TRBJ2-2 and V is TRBV2, with TRBD2 matching 10 bases. The specimen was PBMCs, collected from a glioma patient whose treatment included an IDH1 peptide vaccine. Here the CDR3 reads CASKASGGATGELFF. The DNA for the CDR3 is TGTGCCAGCAAAGCCAGCGGGGGGGCAACCGGGGAGCTGTTTTTT.